The 21 T cell receptor beta chains listed next were all sequenced from one sample in a study of blood T cell dynamics during melanoma immunotherapy (dated by TCRdb to 2018 to 2020). Receptors were amplified or captured by the immunoSEQ multiplex PCR assay. TCRdb limited this immuneACCESS table to in-frame rearrangements with V and J called. A share of clones is missing; checked studies link under half to unresolved V genes, and the rest is unexplained. The sample table holds 7,000 to 9,000 clones, of which 80% to 85% were seen once. In total, the top ten clones hold 16% of the sample. The sample's time point label, in plain terms: pre-treatment baseline. Sequencing was performed on blood, taken from a patient treated with checkpoint blockade. The receptor set was obtained from a human donor with melanoma.

The J gene is TRBJ2-7, the V gene TRBV7-6; 8 bases match TRBD2. The CDR3 totals 15 residues. The V gene's germline CDR1 is SGHVS and CDR2 FNYEAQ. The V segment lost 1 base and the J segment 5 bases; nucleotides outside the gene matches: 7. CDR3 DNA: TGTGCCAGCAGCTTAGAGGAGGGGACTAGGAACGAGCAGTACTTC. It yields the protein CASSLEEGTRNEQYF.

The rearrangement uses TRBV5-1 and TRBJ1-3; no clear D gene. V was cut by 3 bases and J by 0 bases, with 10 bases left in between. CDR1 SGHRS and CDR2 YFSETQ come from the germline V gene. This CDR3 has 15 amino acids. The CDR3 spells CASSSDTRSGNTIYF. Here the CDR3 DNA reads TGCGCCAGCAGCTCCGACACGCGCTCTGGAAACACCATATATTTT.

The chain couples TRBV9 to TRBJ2-7, with D maybe TRBD2 (6 bases). Germline assignment: CDR1 SGDLS and CDR2 YYNGEE. The CDR3 is made up of 14 amino acids. V shed 0 bases and J shed 0 bases, with 7 bases lying between them. The CDR3 is CASSVGTTSYEQYF. The CDR3 bases are TGTGCCAGCAGCGTAGGGACTACCTCCTACGAGCAGTACTTC.

The chain links TRBV6-1 to TRBJ1-3; 9 bases agree with TRBD1. Trimming took 3 bases from V and 0 from J; bases not matched to a gene: 6. Looked up from germline, CDR1 is MNHNS and CDR2 is SASEGT. This CDR3 is built from 17 residues. The CDR3 nucleotides are TGTGCCAGCAGTGATAATCTGGACAGGGGCTCTGGAAACACCATATATTTT. Residues: CASSDNLDRGSGNTIYF.

The rearrangement joins TRBV7-2 to TRBJ2-5; 9 bases align to TRBD2. The CDR3 runs to 16 residues. From germline, CDR1 is SGHTA and CDR2 FQGNSA. With 2 bases clipped from V and 2 bases from J, the junction kept 6 bases outside the gene matches. CDR3 in DNA: TGTGCCAGCAGCTTAATGAGCGGGAGGCGACAAGAGACCCAGTACTTC. This sequence encodes CASSLMSGRRQETQYF.

V usage is TRBV28 and J usage is TRBJ1-5; 7 nucleotides agree with TRBD1. J lost 0 bases, V lost 4 bases, and 6 bases had no gene match. CDR1 is MDHEN, CDR2 SYDVKM, per germline. This CDR3 is 16 amino acids long. CDR3 sequence reads: CASSSRTGYSNQPQHF. The CDR3, as DNA: TGTGCCAGCAGTTCCCGGACAGGTTATAGCAATCAGCCCCAGCATTTT.

The gene calls are TRBV6-1 and TRBJ2-7; 11 bases line up with TRBD2. CDR3 length: 15 residues. The ends lost 3 bases at V and 1 base at J; junction bases unmatched: 2. Germline-derived CDR1 and CDR2 are MNHNS and SASEGT. The CDR3: CASSEGTSGSYEQYF. CDR3 in DNA: TGTGCCAGCAGTGAGGGGACTAGCGGTTCCTACGAGCAGTACTTC.

V gene TRBV28 combines with J gene TRBJ1-1; 11 bases are shared with TRBD1. With V trimmed by 6 bases and J by 0 bases, 6 bases remained unmatched. In germline, CDR1 is MDHEN, CDR2 SYDVKM. This CDR3 region has 16 residues. In DNA form, the CDR3 reads TGTGCCAGCAGCTCCGGACAGGGGGCGGTGAACACTGAAGCTTTCTTT. Protein sequence: CASSSGQGAVNTEAFF.

This sequence joins TRBV7-2 and TRBJ1-2, with TRBD1 identical over 11 bases. Germline CDR1 reads SGHTA; CDR2 reads FQGNSA. V dropped 1 base and J dropped 6; count of bases not matched to a gene: 13. The CDR3 spans 18 residues. The CDR3 DNA reads TGTGCCAGCAGCTTAGAGTGGACAGGGGGCGTAGATTCGGATGGCTACACCTTC. Encoded protein: CASSLEWTGGVDSDGYTF.

The CDR3 bases are TGTGCCAGCAGCCTTCTACCGGACAGGGGCTTAGGGGAGCAGTACTTC. Translating gives CASSLLPDRGLGEQYF. The chain recombines TRBV4-2 with TRBJ2-7, with 9 bases matching TRBD1. The length of the CDR3 is 16 residues. V was pared by 4 bases and J by 7 bases, with 14 bases of the junction left unmatched. Germline V CDR1 and CDR2: LGHNA, YNFKEQ.

J is TRBJ2-5 and V is TRBV27, with D possibly TRBD1 on 6 matching bases. Trimming stripped 6 bases from V and 2 bases from J, with 16 bases between. The CDR3 runs to 15 residues. From germline, CDR1 is MNHEY and CDR2 SMNVEV (reference sequence). The CDR3 sequence is CASRAEDSPQETQYF. CDR3 coding DNA: TGTGCCAGCAGGGCAGAGGACAGCCCACAAGAGACCCAGTACTTC.

This sequence joins TRBV6-1 and TRBJ1-2; tentatively, D is TRBD1 (6 bases). Germline-derived CDR1 and CDR2 are MNHNS and SASEGT. The CDR3 length is 14 residues. V lost 11 bases to trimming and J lost 3 bases, with 19 bases between them. The CDR3, as DNA: TGTGCCGCGACAGAGGGAGGGGGGGACTATGGCTACACCTTC. It yields the protein CAATEGGGDYGYTF.

The J gene is TRBJ2-6, the V gene TRBV5-4, with a tentative D call TRBD1 (5 bases). Trimming took off 3 bases at V and 4 bases at J, with 8 bases between the two ends. The germline V gene has CDR1 SGHNT and CDR2 YYREEE (reference sequence). The CDR3 sequence is 14 residues long. CDR3 nucleotides: TGTGCCAGCAGCTCTGGGGCAGGGGCCAACGTCCTGACTTTC. Translation: CASSSGAGANVLTF.

This chain connects TRBV19 to TRBJ1-2; D ambiguous. Germline-derived CDR1 and CDR2 are LNHDA and SQIVND (reference sequence). Trimming pared 5 bases from V and 8 bases from J, leaving 18 bases between. CDR3 length: 14 amino acids. CDR3 sequence reads: CASSEFIPFVGYTF. CDR3 DNA sequence: TGTGCCAGTAGTGAGTTCATTCCCTTCGTCGGCTACACCTTC.

This chain links TRBV28 with TRBJ1-1, with 7 bases aligning to TRBD1. The CDR3 has 16 residues. Germline trimming cut 2 bases from V and 0 bases from J; bases unmatched to any gene: 6. The germline V gene encodes CDR1 MDHEN and CDR2 SYDVKM. The CDR3 protein is CASSLRAGGMNTEAFF. The CDR3 DNA reads as TGTGCCAGCAGTTTAAGGGCAGGGGGAATGAACACTGAAGCTTTCTTT.

This chain joins TRBV19 and TRBJ2-5, with 8 positions matching TRBD2. The CDR3 has 14 residues. Germline-derived CDR1 and CDR2 are LNHDA and SQIVND (reference sequence). After removal of 4 bases from V and 11 bases from J, the junction contained 12 bases not matched to a gene. The CDR3 sequence is CASSTLAGSGEQYF. The CDR3 DNA sequence: TGTGCCAGTAGTACCTTAGCGGGGAGCGGAGAGCAGTACTTC.

This chain joins TRBV7-6 and TRBJ1-2, with D hard to call. V lost 5 bases and J 2 bases, leaving 15 bases between the germline ends. This CDR3 comprises 15 residues. Germline V CDR1 and CDR2: SGHVS, FNYEAQ. The CDR3 here is CASSPSGGRNYGYTF. The DNA of the CDR3 is TGTGCCAGCAGCCCATCGGGAGGGAGGAACTATGGCTACACCTTC.

The chain links TRBV5-1 to TRBJ2-7, with D perhaps matching TRBD2 (6 bases). V dropped 2 bases and J dropped 4 bases, with 16 bases sitting between them. CDR3 size: 15 residues. Germline CDR1 and CDR2: SGHRS and YFSETQ. DNA for the CDR3: TGCGCCAGCAGCTTAGGTACTAACGGGAGTTACGAGCAGTACTTC. This translates into CASSLGTNGSYEQYF.

The rearrangement joins TRBV11-3 to TRBJ2-7; perhaps TRBD1 as D (5 bases). Trimming cost V 5 bases and J 5 bases, with 7 bases left between them. The CDR3 is 11 residues long. In germline, CDR1 is SGHNT, CDR2 YENEEA. CDR3 bases: TGTGCCAGCAGCCTAGGGGACGAGCAGTACTTC. It encodes CASSLGDEQYF.

This clone was seen only a few times. The chain is built from TRBV9 and TRBJ2-7; TRBD1 agrees at 7 bases. This CDR3 spans 14 amino acids. Germline values: CDR1 SGDLS, CDR2 YYNGEE. Trimming cost V 3 bases and J 0 bases; bases outside gene matches: 3. As DNA, the CDR3 is TGTGCCAGCAGCGAGGGGACAGCCTCCTACGAGCAGTACTTC. Its translation is CASSEGTASYEQYF.

The chain has TRBV28 and TRBJ1-1; D is unresolved. V shed 4 bases and J shed 3 bases, with 9 bases lying between them. The CDR3 spans 13 residues. CDR1 MDHEN and CDR2 SYDVKM come from the germline V gene. CDR3 residues: CASSSRGYTEAFF. The CDR3 bases are TGTGCCAGCAGTTCTCGCGGGTACACTGAAGCTTTCTTT.